The 10 T cell receptor beta chains below were found in one sample sequenced in a study of siplizumab effects on memory and regulatory T cells. Assay used: immunoSEQ multiplex PCR; TCRdb lists only in-frame clones, some missing. The profile covers tens of thousands of clones, with less than 95% appearing a single time and over 25% taken by the ten largest. Specimen: CD8+ T cells sorted from blood. These receptors were collected from a human donor in good health.

The V and J genes are TRBV7-8 and TRBJ2-2; perhaps TRBD2 as D (6 bases). CDR1 SGHVS and CDR2 FQNEAQ come from the germline V gene. Trimming removed 5 bases from V and 1 base from J, with 32 bases in between. The CDR3 sequence is 22 residues long. This CDR3 reads CASSPKWAPRAGPVLNTGELFF. The CDR3 bases are TGTGCCAGCAGCCCCAAGTGGGCCCCACGAGCGGGCCCTGTTTTGAACACCGGGGAGCTGTTTTTT.

This clone was seen once. V is TRBV9 and J is TRBJ2-3; a possible D gene is TRBD2 (6 bases). The CDR3 spans 17 residues. Per germline, CDR1 SGDLS and CDR2 YYNGEE. Trimming took 2 bases from V and 2 from J, leaving 18 bases between them. CDR3 sequence (DNA): TGTGCCAGCAGCGTCCAGACTAGTCGCCCCACCACAGATACGCAGTATTTT. This codes for CASSVQTSRPTTDTQYF.

The rearrangement joins TRBV2 to TRBJ2-1; D call uncertain. Between the trimmed V and J ends, which lost 4 bases and 7 bases, there was a span of 5 bases. CDR1 is SNHLY and CDR2 is FYNNEI in the germline V gene. The CDR3 contains 11 residues. CDR3 DNA sequence: TGTGCCAGCAGTGCGAGAAATGAGCAGTTCTTC. Encoded protein: CASSARNEQFF.

Comment on this clone: The same CDR3 also results from other DNA sequences found in this sample. The rearrangement uses TRBV27 and TRBJ2-7, with 8 bases identical to TRBD2. Per the germline V gene, CDR1 is MNHEY and CDR2 is SMNVEV (reference sequence). The CDR3 spans 15 residues. V dropped 3 bases and J dropped 0; count of bases not matched to a gene: 4. CDR3 protein: CASSFRLANSYEQYF. In nucleotides, the CDR3 is TGTGCCAGCAGTTTCCGACTAGCGAACTCCTACGAGCAGTACTTC.

The chain uses TRBV11-2 and TRBJ2-1, with TRBD2 matching 7 bases. There are 14 residues in the CDR3. Trimming cost V 7 bases and J 8 bases; bases outside gene matches: 11. Germline V gene lookup returns CDR1 SGHAT and CDR2 FQNNGV. CDR3 DNA: TGTGCCAGCACCGAGTGGGAGGGCCTGTATGAGCAGTTCTTC. Residues: CASTEWEGLYEQFF.

V gene TRBV11-2 combines with J gene TRBJ2-7, with TRBD1 matching over 7 bases. The trim removed 1 base at V and 2 bases at J, leaving 2 bases unmatched. Germline assignment: CDR1 SGHAT and CDR2 FQNNGV. The CDR3 runs to 14 residues. CDR3 nucleotides: TGTGCCAGCAGCTTAGGGACAGGACCCTACGAGCAGTACTTC. Protein sequence: CASSLGTGPYEQYF.

The chain links TRBV6-6 to TRBJ2-7; tentatively, D is TRBD1 (5 bases). Germline loops: CDR1 MNHNY, CDR2 SVGAGI (reference sequence). The CDR3 consists of 14 residues. V gave up 2 bases and J gave up 1 base, with 9 bases separating them. CDR3 region: CASSYLTVSYEQYF. CDR3 nucleotides: TGTGCCAGCAGTTACCTGACAGTGTCCTACGAGCAGTACTTC.

V is TRBV2 and J is TRBJ2-7; D is possibly TRBD2 (6 bases). The CDR3 is 14 amino acids. CDR1 and CDR2 (germline): SNHLY, FYNNEI. The ends were cut back, 5 bases at V and 5 bases at J, with 16 bases in the middle. CDR3 in DNA: TGTGCCAGCAGTCCCCGGGACTCCTTCAACGAGCAGTACTTC. This codes for CASSPRDSFNEQYF.

The J gene is TRBJ2-1, the V gene TRBV6-1, with 8 bases aligning to TRBD1. Germline trimming cut 5 bases from V and 6 bases from J; bases unmatched to any gene: 9. Germline V CDR1 and CDR2: MNHNS, SASEGT. The length of the CDR3 is 15 residues. CDR3: CASSLGQVVGNEQFF. The CDR3, as DNA: TGTGCCAGCAGTTTGGGACAGGTAGTTGGCAATGAGCAGTTCTTC.

The rearrangement links TRBV6-1 to TRBJ2-7; no clear D gene. This CDR3 region has 14 residues. The germline V gene encodes CDR1 MNHNS and CDR2 SASEGT. V was clipped by 3 bases and J by 3 bases, with 12 bases between them. The CDR3 is CASSESNSLYEQYF. CDR3 nucleotides: TGTGCCAGCAGTGAGTCTAACAGTCTCTACGAGCAGTACTTC.